One sample yielded the 25 T cell receptor beta chains listed below, sequenced in a study of blood T cell repertoires in COVID-19. The data were produced by immunoSEQ multiplex PCR, yet TCRdb's version contains in-frame clones alone and is incomplete. Among fewer than 500,000 clones listed, 70% to 90% were seen once. The sequenced sample consisted of PBMCs or T cells enriched from blood (not recorded which). All receptors derive from a woman under 30 with acute COVID-19.

The rearrangement joins TRBV7-2 to TRBJ2-7; D call uncertain. From germline, CDR1 is SGHTA and CDR2 FQGNSA. There are 12 residues in the CDR3. V was cut by 3 bases and J by 6 bases, with 9 bases left in between. CDR3 loop: CASSLSRFEQYF. CDR3 nucleotides: TGTGCCAGCAGCTTGAGCCGCTTCGAGCAGTACTTC.

This rearrangement joins TRBV4-1 to TRBJ1-3, with D possibly TRBD1 on 6 matching bases. V lost 2 bases, J lost 5 bases, and 13 bases lay in between. CDR1 and CDR2 (germline): MGHRA, YSYEKL. This CDR3 has 15 amino acids. For the CDR3, the DNA is TGCGCCAGCAGCCAACACCCTCAGGGGAGAAACACCATATATTTT. It specifies CASSQHPQGRNTIYF.

This clone was detected once. V gene TRBV6-4 combines with J gene TRBJ1-5; D is uncertain. The CDR3 extends over 12 amino acids. Germline V gene data show CDR1 as MRHNA and CDR2 as SNTAGT. Between the trimmed V and J ends, which lost 8 bases and 2 bases, there was a span of 7 bases. CDR3 DNA sequence: TGTGCCAGCGGCTCCGGCAATCAGCCCCAGCATTTT. This sequence encodes CASGSGNQPQHF.

This chain joins TRBV10-2 and TRBJ1-1; TRBD1 matches at 8 bases. V shed 3 bases, J shed 0 bases, and the junction held 3 bases outside the gene matches. There are 15 residues in the CDR3. Germline V gene lookup returns CDR1 WSHSY and CDR2 SAAADI. Written as DNA, the CDR3 is TGCGCCAGCAGTGATGGGGACAGGATGAACACTGAAGCTTTCTTT. This encodes CASSDGDRMNTEAFF.

The V and J genes are TRBV4-1 and TRBJ1-4, with D tentatively TRBD1 (5 bases). CDR1 is MGHRA and CDR2 is YSYEKL in the germline V gene. V shed 3 bases and J shed 4 bases, with 15 bases lying between them. This CDR3 region has 16 residues. The CDR3 DNA sequence: TGCGCCAGCAGCCATGCCCTCCGACAGTTTAATGAAAAACTGTTTTTT. Encoded protein: CASSHALRQFNEKLFF.

The chain is built from TRBV4-1 and TRBJ1-1; tentatively, D is TRBD1 (6 bases). In germline, CDR1 is MGHRA, CDR2 YSYEKL. This CDR3 is built from 18 residues. V lost 0 bases to trimming and J lost 2 bases, with 19 bases between them. CDR3 region: CASSQDGRGITSNTEAFF. The DNA for the CDR3 is TGCGCCAGCAGCCAAGATGGGAGGGGGATCACATCTAACACTGAAGCTTTCTTT.

The rearrangement uses TRBV5-6 and TRBJ1-1; the match to TRBD1 covers 8 bases. This CDR3 spans 13 amino acids. CDR1 and CDR2 from the germline V gene are SGHDT and YYEEEE. Trimming took 5 bases from V and 1 from J; bases not matched to a gene: 1. CDR3 residues: CASRGQANTEAFF. The CDR3 nucleotides are TGTGCCAGCAGGGGACAGGCGAACACTGAAGCTTTCTTT.

The chain links TRBV5-6 to TRBJ2-7; TRBD2 aligns across 7 bases. The V gene end was trimmed by 0 bases and the J gene end by 2 bases; junction bases not matched to a gene: 2. The CDR3 is 14 residues long. Germline lookup yields CDR1 SGHDT and CDR2 YYEEEE. CDR3 loop: CASSLGLATYEQYF. The DNA of the CDR3 is TGTGCCAGCAGCTTGGGACTAGCTACCTACGAGCAGTACTTC.

J is TRBJ2-1 and V is TRBV9; TRBD2 might be the D (5 bases). Germline CDR1 SGDLS, CDR2 YYNGEE. CDR3 length equals 14 residues. The V end was cut by 4 bases, the J end by 3 bases, with 11 bases between. CDR3 in amino acids: CASSPDWDYNEQFF. DNA of the CDR3: TGTGCCAGCAGCCCGGACTGGGACTACAATGAGCAGTTCTTC. Full variable domain (rest looked up from reference TRBV9 and TRBJ2-1): DSGVTQTPKHLITATGQRVTLRCSPRSGDLSVYWYQQSLDQGLQFLIQYYNGEERAKGNILERFSAQQFPDLHSELNLSSLELGDSALYFCASSPDWDYNEQFFGPGTRLTVL.

The V gene is TRBV27, the J gene TRBJ2-1; no definite D call. This CDR3 is built from 16 residues. The V end was cut by 4 bases, the J end by 0 bases, with 13 bases between. Germline lookup yields CDR1 MNHEY and CDR2 SMNVEV (reference sequence). The CDR3 region has the DNA TGTGCCAGCAGTTCGCCGACACGAAGCTCCTACAATGAGCAGTTCTTC. It specifies CASSSPTRSSYNEQFF.

The DNA of the CDR3 is TGTGCCAGCTCACCACAGGGGAATGCCGGGGAGCTGTTTTTT. Its translation: CASSPQGNAGELFF. The chain is built from TRBV18 and TRBJ2-2; possible D gene TRBD1, 5 bases. This CDR3 is built from 14 residues. CDR1 KGHSH and CDR2 LQKENI come from the germline V gene. The ends were cut back, 1 base at V and 6 bases at J, with 9 bases in the middle.

This chain connects TRBV7-5 to TRBJ2-5; the table gives TRBD1 as D, unverified against the DNA. TRBV7-5 is a pseudogene segment. The CDR3 runs 13 residues. The DNA of the CDR3 is TGTGCCAGAAGCCTGGGACAGGGGGAGACCCAGTACTTC. Amino acids: CARSLGQGETQYF.

The rearrangement uses TRBV10-2 and TRBJ2-1; D might be TRBD2 (5 bases). Trimming took 6 bases from V and 6 from J, leaving 15 bases between them. CDR1 is WSHSY and CDR2 is SAAADI in the germline V gene. This CDR3 has 14 residues. CDR3 nucleotide sequence: TGCGCCAGCAGGGACTCTCCCCATGGCAATGAGCAGTTCTTC. Translated: CASRDSPHGNEQFF.

V is TRBV28 and J is TRBJ1-4; TRBD1 agrees at 8 bases. The CDR3 has 12 residues. Trimming removed 5 bases from V and 13 bases from J; junction bases left unmatched: 6. Per germline, CDR1 MDHEN and CDR2 SYDVKM. The CDR3 loop reads CASSPGQGGLFF. The CDR3 DNA follows: TGTGCCAGCAGTCCCGGACAGGGAGGACTGTTTTTT.

The genes are TRBV3-1 (or the pseudogene TRBV3-2) and TRBJ1-4; D remains ambiguous. From germline, CDR1 is LGHDT and CDR2 YNNKEL (reference sequence). Trimming left V 0 bases short and J 10 bases short, with 12 bases between. The CDR3 totals 14 residues. In nucleotides, the CDR3 is TGTGCCAGCAGCCAAGATAGAATGTCCGGAAAACTGTTTTTT. Amino acid sequence: CASSQDRMSGKLFF.

V usage is TRBV5-8 and J usage is TRBJ2-2; D possibly corresponds to TRBD1 (5 bases). Trimming cost V 7 bases and J 1 base, with 11 bases left between them. The CDR3 extends over 14 amino acids. Germline values: CDR1 SGHTS, CDR2 YDEGEE. CDR3 region: CASDAGLNTGELFF. In nucleotides, the CDR3 is TGTGCCAGCGACGCAGGGCTGAACACCGGGGAGCTGTTTTTT.

The V gene is TRBV3-1 (or the pseudogene TRBV3-2), the J gene TRBJ1-6, with D perhaps matching TRBD1 (6 bases). Germline CDR1 is LGHDT and CDR2 is YNNKEL (reference sequence). V gave up 0 bases and J gave up 3 bases, with 12 bases separating them. This CDR3 region has 17 residues. The CDR3 loop reads CASSQERGLVYNSPLHF. The DNA for the CDR3 is TGTGCCAGCAGCCAAGAGCGGGGGCTGGTCTATAATTCACCCCTCCACTTT.

The rearrangement links TRBV7-9 to TRBJ2-1; D is ambiguous. The V gene's germline CDR1 is SEHNR and CDR2 FQNEAQ (reference sequence). V was shortened by 0 bases and J by 0 bases, with 3 bases between the two germline ends. This CDR3 has 14 residues. The CDR3 DNA reads as TGTGCCAGCAGCTTAGCTAGCTCCTACAATGAGCAGTTCTTC. Protein product: CASSLASSYNEQFF.

The chain recombines TRBV19 with TRBJ2-1; the match to TRBD2 covers 12 bases. The germline V gene has CDR1 LNHDA and CDR2 SQIVND (reference sequence). CDR3 size: 16 residues. Trimming took 4 bases from V and 7 from J; bases not matched to a gene: 8. This CDR3 reads CASSTPSGGAKNEQFF. Written as DNA, the CDR3 is TGTGCCAGTAGTACCCCTAGCGGGGGGGCGAAGAATGAGCAGTTCTTC.

V gene TRBV6-5 combines with J gene TRBJ1-1, with D hard to call. In germline, CDR1 is MNHEY, CDR2 SVGAGI. Trimming pared 8 bases from V and 1 base from J, leaving 11 bases between. The CDR3 length is 13 residues. CDR3 coding DNA: TGTGCCAGCCTCACGCCGGGGAACACTGAAGCTTTCTTT. It codes for CASLTPGNTEAFF.

The genes are TRBV7-8 and TRBJ2-1; TRBD1 is a possible D gene (6 bases). This CDR3 region has 14 residues. Germline CDR1 SGHVS, CDR2 FQNEAQ. V dropped 4 bases and J dropped 9 bases, with 16 bases sitting between them. The CDR3 reads CASSSAGQFSEQFF. CDR3 in DNA: TGTGCCAGCAGCTCAGCCGGACAGTTCAGTGAGCAGTTCTTC.

The chain is built from TRBV5-5 and TRBJ1-2; weak D call: TRBD1 (5 bases). The V end was cut by 0 bases, the J end by 6 bases, with 9 bases between. The CDR3 runs to 13 residues. Germline CDR1 SGHKS, CDR2 YYEKEE (reference sequence). The CDR3 sequence: CASSLGGADGYTF. CDR3 in DNA: TGTGCCAGCAGCTTGGGTGGGGCCGATGGCTACACCTTC.

This clone was seen a single time. The chain has TRBV6-6 and TRBJ2-5; the match to TRBD1 covers 7 bases. The trim removed 6 bases at V and 1 base at J, leaving 8 bases unmatched. The CDR3 length is 15 residues. Germline V lookup: CDR1 MNHNY, CDR2 SVGAGI (reference sequence). CDR3 residues: CASSSTGASQETQYF. CDR3 DNA sequence: TGTGCCAGCAGCTCAACAGGGGCCAGCCAAGAGACCCAGTACTTC.

The J gene is TRBJ2-2, the V gene TRBV12-5; D possibly corresponds to TRBD2 (6 bases). The CDR3 has 13 residues. Germline V gene sequence: CDR1 LGHNT, CDR2 FRNRAP. Trimming shortened V by 5 bases and J by 7 bases, and 11 bases separated the two germline ends. The CDR3 sequence: CASGRSGGGELFF. The CDR3 DNA reads as TGTGCTAGTGGTCGATCCGGGGGCGGGGAGCTGTTTTTT.

CDR3 sequence (DNA): TGTGCCACCCACCCTTGGAGCCTGACAGGCCTTTCTAGCAATCAGCCCCAGCATTTT. This gives the protein CATHPWSLTGLSSNQPQHF. The chain has TRBV10-3 and TRBJ1-5, with TRBD1 as a possible D gene (6 bases). Trimming shortened V by 10 bases and J by 0 bases, and 28 bases separated the two germline ends. Germline lookup yields CDR1 ENHRY and CDR2 SYGVKD. The CDR3 is 19 residues long.